This T cell receptor beta chain was documented in a study of blood T cell repertoires in COVID-19. Study-wide context: Researchers got acute and convalescent COVID-19 samples from the United States, Italy and Spain.

Clones were sequenced by immunoSEQ multiplex PCR, and TCRdb holds only the in-frame ones, with some missing. The sample yields 40,000 or so clones, over 75% seen once. With 7 bases clipped from V and 6 bases from J, the junction kept 14 bases outside the gene matches. The CDR3 covers 15 residues. CDR1 and CDR2 (germline): MDHEN, SYDVKM. Sequenced material: peripheral blood. The gene calls are TRBV28 and TRBJ1-2; 7 bases map to TRBD1. This clonotype originated in a human donor in a cohort sampled during active COVID-19. This CDR3 reads CASTRPGQQGNGYTF. The CDR3 DNA is TGTGCCAGCACTCGACCGGGACAGCAGGGGAATGGCTACACCTTC.